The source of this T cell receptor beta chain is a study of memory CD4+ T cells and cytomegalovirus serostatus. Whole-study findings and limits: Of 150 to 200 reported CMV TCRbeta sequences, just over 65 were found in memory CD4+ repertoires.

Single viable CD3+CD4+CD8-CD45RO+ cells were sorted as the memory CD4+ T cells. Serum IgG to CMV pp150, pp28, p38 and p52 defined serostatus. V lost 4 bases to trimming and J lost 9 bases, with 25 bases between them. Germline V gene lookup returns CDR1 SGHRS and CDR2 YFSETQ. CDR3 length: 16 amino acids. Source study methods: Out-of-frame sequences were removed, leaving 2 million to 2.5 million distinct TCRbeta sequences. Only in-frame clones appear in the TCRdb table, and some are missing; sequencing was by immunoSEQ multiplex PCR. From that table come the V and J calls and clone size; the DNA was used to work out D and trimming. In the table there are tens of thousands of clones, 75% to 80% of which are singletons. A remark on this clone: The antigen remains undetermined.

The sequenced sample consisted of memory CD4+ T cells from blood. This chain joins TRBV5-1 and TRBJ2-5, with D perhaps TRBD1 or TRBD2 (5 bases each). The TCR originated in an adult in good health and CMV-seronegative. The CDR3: CASSLRGPPPRDSQYF. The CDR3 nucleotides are TGCGCCAGCAGCCTTCGGGGACCGCCGCCAAGAGACTCCCAGTACTTC.